The 28 T cell receptor beta chains below come from one sample, sequenced in a study of monozygotic twins with cystic fibrosis. Sequencing used immunoSEQ multiplex PCR; TCRdb keeps in-frame clones, though not all of them. The sample lists around 15,000 clones, around 89% seen once, with approximately 0.7% in the top ten. Sequencing was carried out using blood. These receptors all stem from a boy younger than 18 with cystic fibrosis.

The J gene is TRBJ1-2, the V gene TRBV2; D call uncertain. This CDR3 is 13 amino acids long. Germline CDR1 SNHLY, CDR2 FYNNEI. V lost 6 bases, J lost 3 bases, and 11 bases lay in between. The DNA for the CDR3 is TGTGCCAGCAGCGTACAGCCTTACTATGGCTACACCTTC. It codes for CASSVQPYYGYTF.

The rearrangement uses TRBV5-5 and TRBJ1-5, with a tentative D call TRBD1 (5 bases). CDR1 is SGHKS and CDR2 is YYEKEE in the germline V gene (reference sequence). V lost 4 bases and J lost 0, with 20 bases in between. The CDR3 runs to 18 residues. In DNA form, the CDR3 reads TGTGCCAGCAGCCAGACGACAGTACCCCATCCTAGCAATCAGCCCCAGCATTTT. Translating gives CASSQTTVPHPSNQPQHF.

The CDR3, as DNA: TGTGCCAGTAACGGACAGGGGCGGTCTGAAGCTTTCTTT. Translated, it gives CASNGQGRSEAFF. V is TRBV19 and J is TRBJ1-1; 9 nucleotides line up with TRBD1. The CDR3 has 13 residues. With 7 bases clipped from V and 6 bases from J, the junction kept 6 bases outside the gene matches. Germline values: CDR1 LNHDA, CDR2 SQIVND (reference sequence).

This chain uses TRBV18 with TRBJ1-2, with unresolved D. Germline V CDR1 and CDR2: KGHSH, LQKENI. The germline V and J ends were trimmed by 0 bases and 6 bases, with 11 bases remaining between them. This CDR3 has 14 residues. The CDR3 protein is CASSPPGTVNGYTF. In DNA form, the CDR3 reads TGTGCCAGCTCACCACCCGGTACAGTCAATGGCTACACCTTC.

This chain uses TRBV6-5 with TRBJ2-7; a weak D match, TRBD1 (6 bases). This CDR3 comprises 14 residues. V lost 4 bases to trimming and J lost 2 bases, with 12 bases between them. The germline V gene encodes CDR1 MNHEY and CDR2 SVGAGI. DNA for the CDR3: TGTGCCAGCAGTTCCGACAGGCGGACCTACGAGCAGTACTTC. Translated, it gives CASSSDRRTYEQYF.

The V call is TRBV28, the J call TRBJ1-5, with 8 bases aligning to TRBD1. The germline V gene has CDR1 MDHEN and CDR2 SYDVKM. The CDR3 runs to 17 residues. With V trimmed by 3 bases and J by 3 bases, 10 bases remained unmatched. In DNA, the CDR3 is TGTGCCAGCAGTTTCGAACCGGGACAGGTTTCCAATCAGCCCCAGCATTTT. This codes for CASSFEPGQVSNQPQHF. The whole variable domain, remainder taken from reference TRBV28 and TRBJ1-5, is DVKVTQSSRYLVKRTGEKVFLECVQDMDHENMFWYRQDPGLGLRLIYFSYDVKMKEKGDIPEGYSVSREKKERFSLILESASTNQTSMYLCASSFEPGQVSNQPQHFGDGTRLSIL.

The chain couples TRBV5-1 to TRBJ1-3; 9 nucleotides line up with TRBD1. Trimming removed 2 bases from V and 4 bases from J; junction bases left unmatched: 4. Germline V CDR1 and CDR2: SGHRS, YFSETQ. The CDR3 extends over 15 amino acids. In DNA, the CDR3 is TGCGCCAGCAGCTTTAACAGGGGGCCAGGAAACACCATATATTTT. This gives the protein CASSFNRGPGNTIYF.

This clone has a single count. The genes are TRBV18 and TRBJ2-7; 10 bases map to TRBD2. Germline-derived CDR1 and CDR2 are KGHSH and LQKENI. V dropped 0 bases and J dropped 1; count of bases not matched to a gene: 6. The CDR3 length is 17 residues. The CDR3 bases are TGTGCCAGCTCACCACCGAGTACTAGCGGGATGTCCTACGAGCAGTACTTC. As protein: CASSPPSTSGMSYEQYF. The full variable domain, with the rest looked up from reference TRBV18 and TRBJ2-7, is NAGVMQNPRHLVRRRGQEARLRCSPMKGHSHVYWYRQLPEEGLKFMVYLQKENIIDESGMPKERFSAEFPKEGPSILRIQQVVRGDSAAYFCASSPPSTSGMSYEQYFGPGTRLTVT.

This chain connects TRBV20-1 to TRBJ2-5, with no clear D. Looked up from germline, CDR1 is DFQATT and CDR2 is SNEGSKA (reference sequence). The CDR3 extends over 11 amino acids. Trimming shortened V by 3 bases and J by 5 bases, and 7 bases separated the two germline ends. The CDR3 is CSARGGETQYF. In nucleotides, the CDR3 is TGCAGTGCTAGGGGCGGTGAGACCCAGTACTTC.

This clone occurred a few times. The chain joins TRBV10-1 to TRBJ2-7; D may correspond to TRBD1 or TRBD2 (6 bases each). V was pared by 4 bases and J by 3 bases, with 13 bases between. CDR1 is WNHNN, CDR2 SYGVQD, per germline (reference sequence). There are 14 residues in the CDR3. The CDR3 here is CASSGGRGLYEQYF. In DNA form, the CDR3 reads TGCGCCAGCAGTGGCGGTCGGGGGCTCTACGAGCAGTACTTC.

The CDR3 DNA reads as TGTGCCAGCAGTGACAGGGGGTTGAACACCATATATTTT. Translated: CASSDRGLNTIYF. V usage is TRBV25-1 and J usage is TRBJ1-3; 7 bases are a match to TRBD1. The V segment lost 3 bases and the J segment 7 bases; nucleotides outside the gene matches: 3. The CDR3 is made up of 13 amino acids. Germline CDR1 is MGHDK and CDR2 is SYGVNS.

The V gene is TRBV7-8, the J gene TRBJ2-7; TRBD1 matches at 9 bases. V lost 0 bases, J lost 1 base, and 16 bases stayed unmatched. CDR1 is SGHVS, CDR2 FQNEAQ, per germline. This CDR3 contains 20 residues. This CDR3 is CASSLAHWDRALRLSYEQYF. The CDR3 coding sequence is TGTGCCAGCAGCTTAGCGCACTGGGACAGGGCGCTTAGATTATCCTACGAGCAGTACTTC.

The chain is built from TRBV6-1 and TRBJ1-2; D possibly corresponds to TRBD1 (5 bases). From germline, CDR1 is MNHNS and CDR2 SASEGT. With 0 bases removed from V and 5 bases from J, the gap between germline ends came to 19 bases. The CDR3 loop spans 17 amino acids. DNA of the CDR3: TGTGCCAGCAGTGAAGCCACGACACGGGGCCAGTCGTATGGCTACACCTTC. Residues: CASSEATTRGQSYGYTF.

This chain joins TRBV5-1 and TRBJ2-7, with TRBD1 matching 8 bases. The junction had 7 bases not matched to a gene; V was cut back by 3 bases and J by 5 bases. The CDR3 loop spans 14 amino acids. The V gene's germline CDR1 is SGHRS and CDR2 YFSETQ. DNA of the CDR3: TGCGCCAGCAGCTATCGGCAGGGGGCAAACGAGCAGTACTTC. Its translation: CASSYRQGANEQYF.

V usage is TRBV27 and J usage is TRBJ1-2; D is ambiguous. V shed 5 bases and J shed 3 bases, with 10 bases lying between them. This CDR3 has 13 residues. Germline CDR1 MNHEY, CDR2 SMNVEV (reference sequence). The CDR3 reads CASSPRTDYGYTF. The CDR3 DNA sequence: TGTGCCAGCAGTCCCCGGACGGACTATGGCTACACCTTC.

This chain joins TRBV6-1 and TRBJ1-4, with unresolved D. The germline CDR1 and CDR2 sequences are MNHNS and SASEGT. Between the trimmed V and J ends, which lost 1 base and 10 bases, there was a span of 13 bases. CDR3 length: 14 amino acids. CDR3 region: CASSEEPFRRKLFF. The DNA of the CDR3 is TGTGCCAGCAGTGAAGAGCCTTTTCGGCGAAAACTGTTTTTT.

This chain joins TRBV9 and TRBJ2-7; TRBD2 matches at 8 bases. With 0 bases clipped from V and 3 bases from J, the junction kept 5 bases outside the gene matches. Germline V gene lookup returns CDR1 SGDLS and CDR2 YYNGEE. The CDR3 is made up of 15 amino acids. The CDR3 reads CASSVGRGGLYEQYF. The CDR3 nucleotides read TGTGCCAGCAGCGTAGGACGGGGGGGGCTCTACGAGCAGTACTTC. The whole variable domain, remainder taken from reference TRBV9 and TRBJ2-7, is DSGVTQTPKHLITATGQRVTLRCSPRSGDLSVYWYQQSLDQGLQFLIQYYNGEERAKGNILERFSAQQFPDLHSELNLSSLELGDSALYFCASSVGRGGLYEQYFGPGTRLTVT.

Written as DNA, the CDR3 is TGTGCCAGCAGCCAAAGGGGACTATCCGGGGAGCTGTTTTTT. The encoded protein is CASSQRGLSGELFF. The chain carries TRBV4-2 and TRBJ2-2; TRBD2 aligns across 7 bases. Germline CDR1 reads LGHNA; CDR2 reads YNFKEQ. CDR3 length: 14 amino acids. The V and J ends lost 2 bases and 6 bases, in that order; junction bases with no gene match: 3.

The chain joins TRBV7-3 to TRBJ2-5, with unresolved D. V lost 0 bases and J lost 5, with 10 bases in between. The CDR3 has 14 residues. CDR1 SGHTA and CDR2 FQGTGA come from the germline V gene. The CDR3 loop is CASSLTQRWETQYF. The CDR3, as DNA: TGTGCCAGCAGCTTAACCCAGCGTTGGGAGACCCAGTACTTC. The variable domain in full, completed from reference TRBV7-3 and TRBJ2-5, reads GAGVSQTPSNKVTEKGKYVELRCDPISGHTALYWYRQSLGQGPEFLIYFQGTGAADDSGLPNDRFFAVRPEGSVSTLKIQRTERGDSAVYLCASSLTQRWETQYFGPGTRLLVL.

The V call is TRBV19, the J call TRBJ1-4, with D possibly matching TRBD1 (5 bases). The CDR3 extends over 16 amino acids. CDR1 is LNHDA, CDR2 SQIVND, per germline (reference sequence). Trimming pared 5 bases from V and 0 bases from J, leaving 13 bases between. The CDR3 loop reads CASSSLGAATNEKLFF. Written as DNA, the CDR3 is TGTGCCAGTAGTTCTCTCGGGGCAGCAACTAATGAAAAACTGTTTTTT.

In this sample, this clone turned up a few times. The V call is TRBV14, the J call TRBJ1-2; D gene ambiguous. V dropped 4 bases and J dropped 6 bases, with 15 bases sitting between them. This CDR3 spans 14 amino acids. Germline lookup yields CDR1 SGHDN and CDR2 FVKESK. Written as DNA, the CDR3 is TGTGCCAGCAGCCTGGGTAGACCGGCGAATGGCTACACCTTC. The encoded protein is CASSLGRPANGYTF.

The gene calls are TRBV9 and TRBJ1-5; weak D call: TRBD1 (6 bases). This CDR3 has 13 residues. Per germline, CDR1 SGDLS and CDR2 YYNGEE. With 0 bases removed from V and 7 bases from J, the gap between germline ends came to 8 bases. The CDR3 loop is CASSVEGGQPQHF. CDR3 DNA sequence: TGTGCCAGCAGCGTAGAGGGGGGGCAGCCCCAGCATTTT. Full variable domain (rest looked up from reference TRBV9 and TRBJ1-5): DSGVTQTPKHLITATGQRVTLRCSPRSGDLSVYWYQQSLDQGLQFLIQYYNGEERAKGNILERFSAQQFPDLHSELNLSSLELGDSALYFCASSVEGGQPQHFGDGTRLSIL.

This clone was observed a single time. The chain couples TRBV5-4 to TRBJ2-3, with TRBD2 matching over 14 bases. V was pared by 6 bases and J by 4 bases, with 4 bases of the junction left unmatched. The CDR3 length is 15 residues. Germline lookup yields CDR1 SGHNT and CDR2 YYREEE (reference sequence). CDR3 coding DNA: TGTGCCAGCACCCCGGGACTAGCGGGAGCAGATACGCAGTATTTT. It codes for CASTPGLAGADTQYF.

The CDR3: CATAREVNSPLHF. The CDR3 DNA reads as TGTGCCACCGCGAGGGAGGTAAATTCACCCCTCCACTTT. V is TRBV2 and J is TRBJ1-6; no reliable D call. V was cut by 10 bases and J by 7 bases, with 14 bases left in between. CDR1 is SNHLY and CDR2 is FYNNEI in the germline V gene. The CDR3 runs to 13 residues.

This chain connects TRBV7-8 to TRBJ1-2; D is unclear. Per the germline V gene, CDR1 is SGHVS and CDR2 is FQNEAQ. V lost 7 bases to trimming and J lost 0 bases, with 18 bases between them. The CDR3 consists of 16 residues. CDR3: CASNPADPRTNYGYTF. CDR3 sequence (DNA): TGTGCCAGCAACCCCGCCGATCCCAGAACTAACTATGGCTACACCTTC.

This clone was seen only once. This sequence joins TRBV27 and TRBJ2-6, with unresolved D. V shed 8 bases and J shed 0 bases, with 8 bases lying between them. CDR1 is MNHEY and CDR2 is SMNVEV in the germline V gene (reference sequence). This CDR3 comprises 14 residues. Written as DNA, the CDR3 is TGTGCCAGCGGTTCCCTCTCTGGGGCCAACGTCCTGACTTTC. The encoded protein is CASGSLSGANVLTF.

This clone was picked up one time. The genes are TRBV7-2 and TRBJ1-5, with a weak D call TRBD1 (6 bases). Germline V gene data show CDR1 as SGHTA and CDR2 as FQGNSA. V was clipped by 5 bases and J by 4 bases, with 18 bases between them. The CDR3 loop spans 16 amino acids. This CDR3 reads CASSHAAGGRNQPQHF. CDR3 coding DNA: TGTGCCAGCAGCCACGCCGCCGGGGGCAGGAATCAGCCCCAGCATTTT.

CDR3 in amino acids: CAWTRRATSGNTIYF. CDR3 coding DNA: TGTGCCTGGACCCGTCGAGCGACCTCTGGAAACACCATATATTTT. The chain uses TRBV30 and TRBJ1-3, with D unresolved. The V end lost 4 bases, the J end lost 0 bases, and 13 bases lay between the germline ends. CDR1 GTSNPN and CDR2 SVGIG come from the germline V gene (reference sequence). The CDR3 totals 15 residues. The full variable domain, in which reference TRBV30 and TRBJ1-3 provide the parts outside the CDR3, is SQTIHQWPATLVQPVGSPLSLECTVEGTSNPNLYWYRQAAGRGLQLLFYSVGIGQISSEVPQNLSASRPQDRQFILSSKKLLLSDSGFYLCAWTRRATSGNTIYFGEGSWLTVV.